This TCR beta chain is from a study of untreated major depressive disorder. The study, taken as a whole, reports: The sequencing tests were limited to three preselected Vbeta families. Depressed patients' CD4+ T cells carried increased TRBV05-01 (Vbeta 5.1) usage versus control CD4+ T cells.

The method was immunoSEQ multiplex PCR; TCRdb's version includes in-frame clones alone and lacks a portion of them. The repertoire includes 15,000 to 20,000 clones, over 75% of them detected once, and 0.82% sits in the top ten. The donors were all European-descended. Thawed PBMCs underwent magnetic negative selection for CD4+ T cells. Per the germline V gene, CDR1 is SGDLS and CDR2 is YYNGEE. Trimming took 0 bases from V and 7 from J, leaving 4 bases between them. CDR3 length: 12 amino acids. Worth noting for this clone: Antigen: not known.

Sequenced material: CD4+ T cells from PBMCs. The TCR sequence derives from a young woman in good health. V and J are TRBV9 and TRBJ2-2; no clear D. The CDR3 here is CASSVVDGELFF. CDR3 nucleotide sequence: TGTGCCAGCAGCGTAGTAGACGGGGAGCTGTTTTTT.